Presented here are 15 T cell receptor beta chains from one specimen sequenced in a study of Ad26.COV2.S vaccination and SARS-CoV-2 variants. Clones were sequenced by immunoSEQ multiplex PCR, and TCRdb holds only the in-frame ones, with some missing. The profile shows about 680,000 clones, 89% of them singletons. Treatment here: over 15 received Ad26.COV2.S at low or high dose, single or two shots; about five received placebo; per-sample allocation not given. Day 63 after the first injection of vaccine or placebo was the sampling time. Specimen: peripheral blood, collected in a trial of Ad26.COV2.S vaccine versus placebo. Every receptor here comes from a person between 18 and 60 years old who received the Ad26.COV2.S COVID-19 vaccine or a placebo.

This clone was seen only once. This chain links TRBV3-1 (or the pseudogene TRBV3-2) with TRBJ2-5; the D gene is possibly TRBD2 (6 bases). The V end was cut by 8 bases, the J end by 5 bases, with 18 bases between. The CDR3 extends over 14 amino acids. The germline V gene encodes CDR1 LGHDT and CDR2 YNNKEL (reference sequence). The CDR3 nucleotides are TGTGCCAGCGTCCAAAGGGAGGTTGGGGAGACCCAGTACTTC. Its translation is CASVQREVGETQYF.

The CDR3 sequence is CASSTGPSLGSNSPLHF. In DNA, the CDR3 is TGTGCCAGCAGTACAGGTCCCTCGTTAGGCTCTAATTCACCCCTCCACTTT. The chain couples TRBV7-2 to TRBJ1-6, with D possibly matching TRBD1 (5 bases). The CDR3 extends over 17 amino acids. Germline V lookup: CDR1 SGHTA, CDR2 FQGNSA. V lost 6 bases and J 6 bases, leaving 21 bases between the germline ends.

This clone appeared once. The chain employs TRBV18 and TRBJ2-5, with D hard to call. This CDR3 spans 14 amino acids. Germline CDR1 reads KGHSH; CDR2 reads LQKENI. V shed 0 bases and J shed 2 bases, with 7 bases lying between them. CDR3 nucleotide sequence: TGTGCCAGCTCACCACCGATGGGGCAAGAGACCCAGTACTTC. Its translation: CASSPPMGQETQYF.

The CDR3 bases are TGTGCCAGCAGGGGACTAGCGACGTACAATGAGCAGTTCTTC. Translating gives CASRGLATYNEQFF. The rearrangement links TRBV11-2 to TRBJ2-1; TRBD2 matches 10 bases. V trimming: 6 bases; J trimming: 4 bases; junction bases outside the gene matches: 3. The CDR3 covers 14 residues. Germline V CDR1 and CDR2: SGHAT, FQNNGV.

The chain combines TRBV12-5 with TRBJ1-6; D might be TRBD1 (5 bases). Germline assignment: CDR1 LGHNT and CDR2 FRNRAP. The germline V and J ends were trimmed by 0 bases and 10 bases, with 13 bases remaining between them. The CDR3 runs 15 residues. CDR3 sequence: CASGLVRGGESPLHF. CDR3 coding DNA: TGTGCTAGTGGTTTGGTAAGGGGAGGGGAATCACCCCTCCACTTT.

This clone has a single count. This chain links TRBV6-5 with TRBJ1-2; 9 bases align to TRBD1. The CDR3 sequence is 14 residues long. Germline-derived CDR1 and CDR2 are MNHEY and SVGAGI. The ends lost 2 bases at V and 4 bases at J; junction bases unmatched: 2. This CDR3 is CASSYRGQGYGYTF. CDR3 nucleotide sequence: TGTGCCAGCAGTTACCGGGGACAGGGCTATGGCTACACCTTC.

The chain recombines TRBV5-4 with TRBJ2-7, with 7 bases identical to TRBD1. The CDR3 covers 13 residues. The germline V gene has CDR1 SGHNT and CDR2 YYREEE (reference sequence). V lost 7 bases, J lost 3 bases, and 7 bases stayed unmatched. The CDR3 region has the DNA TGTGCCAGCCAGCGACAGGGTAACTACGAGCAGTACTTC. It is translated as CASQRQGNYEQYF.

This chain joins TRBV9 and TRBJ1-6; 7 bases align to TRBD1. The CDR3 runs to 16 residues. Per the germline V gene, CDR1 is SGDLS and CDR2 is YYNGEE. V dropped 0 bases and J dropped 5; count of bases not matched to a gene: 5. As DNA, the CDR3 is TGTGCCAGCAGCGTAGGAACGGGACAGCATAATTCACCCCTCCACTTT. Its protein is CASSVGTGQHNSPLHF.

CDR3 in DNA: TGCAGCGTTGCTGGAGATGGGACACTGAACACTGAAGCTTTCTTT. It translates to CSVAGDGTLNTEAFF. This chain links TRBV29-1 with TRBJ1-1; tentative D call: TRBD1 (6 bases). Trimming left V 4 bases short and J 0 bases short, with 15 bases between. This CDR3 is 15 amino acids long. Germline V lookup: CDR1 SQVTM, CDR2 ANQGSEA.

The J gene is TRBJ1-2, the V gene TRBV18; D uncertain. V was trimmed by 5 bases and J by 0 bases, leaving 7 bases between them. CDR3 size: 13 residues. The V gene's germline CDR1 is KGHSH and CDR2 LQKENI. CDR3 loop: CASSMQANYGYTF. The CDR3 region has the DNA TGTGCCAGCTCAATGCAGGCTAACTATGGCTACACCTTC.

The V call is TRBV6-5, the J call TRBJ1-2; D is perhaps TRBD1 (6 bases). The CDR3 totals 11 residues. V shed 11 bases and J shed 8 bases, with 15 bases lying between them. CDR1 MNHEY and CDR2 SVGAGI come from the germline V gene. The CDR3 DNA reads as TGTGCCGCTGCAGGGGCCCGGGGCTACACCTTC. It codes for CAAAGARGYTF.

The rearrangement uses TRBV3-1 (or the pseudogene TRBV3-2) and TRBJ2-7, with D unclear. V lost 2 bases to trimming and J lost 6 bases, with 11 bases between them. CDR3 size: 13 residues. Germline V gene data show CDR1 as LGHDT and CDR2 as YNNKEL (reference sequence). CDR3: CASSQIGVSEQYF. The CDR3 DNA reads as TGTGCCAGCAGCCAAATCGGAGTATCCGAGCAGTACTTC.

The chain couples TRBV29-1 to TRBJ1-1; D possibly corresponds to TRBD1 (5 bases). Per germline, CDR1 SQVTM and CDR2 ANQGSEA. CDR3 length equals 14 residues. The germline V and J ends were trimmed by 4 bases and 1 base, with 13 bases remaining between them. This chain's CDR3 is CSVGGGSWNTEAFF. CDR3 nucleotide sequence: TGCAGCGTTGGGGGGGGGTCATGGAACACTGAAGCTTTCTTT.

This rearrangement joins TRBV29-1 to TRBJ2-3; D not resolved. The V end lost 7 bases, the J end lost 14 bases, and 22 bases lay between the germline ends. The CDR3 has 12 amino acids. Germline CDR1 and CDR2: SQVTM and ANQGSEA. Written as DNA, the CDR3 is TGCAGCGCCTATCCCCCCGGCCTTAACTTGTATTTT. This encodes CSAYPPGLNLYF.

The chain has TRBV24-1 and TRBJ2-3; 8 bases align to TRBD2. The germline gives CDR1 KGHDR, CDR2 SFDVKD. CDR3 size: 16 residues. The V segment lost 0 bases and the J segment 1 base; nucleotides outside the gene matches: 2. CDR3 DNA sequence: TGTGCCACCAGTGATTTGACTAGCGGACGCACAGATACGCAGTATTTT. Translated, it gives CATSDLTSGRTDTQYF.